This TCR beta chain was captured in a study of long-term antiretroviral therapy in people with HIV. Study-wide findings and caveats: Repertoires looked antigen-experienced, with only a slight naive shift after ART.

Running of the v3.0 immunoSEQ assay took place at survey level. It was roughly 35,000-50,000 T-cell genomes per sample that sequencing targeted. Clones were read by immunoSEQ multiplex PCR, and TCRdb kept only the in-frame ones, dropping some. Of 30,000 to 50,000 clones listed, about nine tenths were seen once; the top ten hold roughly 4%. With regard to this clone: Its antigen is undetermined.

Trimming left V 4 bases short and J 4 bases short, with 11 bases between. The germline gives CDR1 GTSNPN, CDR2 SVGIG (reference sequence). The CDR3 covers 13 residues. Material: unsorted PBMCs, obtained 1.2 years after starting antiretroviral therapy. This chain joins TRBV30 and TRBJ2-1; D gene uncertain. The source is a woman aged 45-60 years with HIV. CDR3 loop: CAWTGQTYNEQFF. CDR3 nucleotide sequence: TGTGCCTGGACCGGGCAGACGTACAATGAGCAGTTCTTC.